This T cell receptor (beta chain) was identified during a study of blood T cell repertoires in COVID-19. V lost 3 bases, J lost 1 base, and 12 bases lay in between. This CDR3 has 15 residues. CDR1 MNHNY and CDR2 SVGAGI come from the germline V gene (reference sequence). Sequencing used immunoSEQ multiplex PCR; TCRdb keeps in-frame clones, though not all of them. The sample lists 260,000 or so clones, 70% to 90% occurring once. Specimen: PBMCs or T cells enriched from blood (not recorded which). V and J are TRBV6-6 and TRBJ1-2; D gene ambiguous. This sequence originates from a man aged 18 to 29 who had recovered from COVID-19. The CDR3 DNA sequence: TGTGCCAGCAGTTATGGTCGGGAAAATAACTATGGCTACACCTTC. This sequence encodes CASSYGRENNYGYTF.